Listed below are T cell receptor beta chains from one sample, sequenced in a study of blood T cell repertoires in COVID-19. The protocol was immunoSEQ multiplex PCR, while the TCRdb copy is restricted to in-frame clones and leaves out a portion. The sample consists of about 100,000 clones, 70% to 90% of them appearing once. The specimen sequenced was peripheral blood. These TCRs come from a human donor in a cohort sampled during active COVID-19. Each CDR3 is given without its conserved first and last residue.

J gene | V gene | CDR3 protein
TRBJ1-6 | TRBV5-1 | ASSLGQNNSPLH
TRBJ2-7 | TRBV21-1 | ASSRGLAGESSYEQY
TRBJ2-7 | TRBV6-5 | ASTPAGWVYEQY
TRBJ1-2 | TRBV30 | AWRGQALGGYT
TRBJ2-7 | TRBV7-9 | ASSTTRGQY
TRBJ2-6 | TRBV9 | ASSATGWTGANVLT
TRBJ1-3 | TRBV5-5 | ASSLGFSVTSSGNTIY
TRBJ2-1 | TRBV11-2 | ATRGGEGVNEQF
TRBJ1-1 | TRBV4-1 | ASSQEGDREAF
TRBJ2-7 | TRBV10-2 | ASRWPGSDSYEQY
TRBJ2-1 | TRBV6-5 | ASSKPGTIEQF
TRBJ2-5 | TRBV5-8 | ASSRDSWETQY